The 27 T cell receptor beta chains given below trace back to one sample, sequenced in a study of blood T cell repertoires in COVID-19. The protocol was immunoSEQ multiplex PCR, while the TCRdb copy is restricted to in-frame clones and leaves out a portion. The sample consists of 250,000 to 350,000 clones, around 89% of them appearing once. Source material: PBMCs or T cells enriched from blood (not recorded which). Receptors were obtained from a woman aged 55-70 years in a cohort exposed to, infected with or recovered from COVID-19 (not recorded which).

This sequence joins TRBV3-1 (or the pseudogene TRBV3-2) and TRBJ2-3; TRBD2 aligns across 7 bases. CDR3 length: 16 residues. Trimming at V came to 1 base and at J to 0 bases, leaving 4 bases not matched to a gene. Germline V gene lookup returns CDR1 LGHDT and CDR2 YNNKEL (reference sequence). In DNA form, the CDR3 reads TGTGCCAGCAGCCAAGGGGCACTAGCGAGCACAGATACGCAGTATTTT. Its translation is CASSQGALASTDTQYF.

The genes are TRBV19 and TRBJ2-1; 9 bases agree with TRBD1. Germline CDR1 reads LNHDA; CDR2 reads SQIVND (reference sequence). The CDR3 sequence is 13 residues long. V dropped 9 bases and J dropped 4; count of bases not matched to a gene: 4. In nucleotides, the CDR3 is TGTGCCAGCGGGACAGGGCCATACAATGAGCAGTTCTTC. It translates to CASGTGPYNEQFF.

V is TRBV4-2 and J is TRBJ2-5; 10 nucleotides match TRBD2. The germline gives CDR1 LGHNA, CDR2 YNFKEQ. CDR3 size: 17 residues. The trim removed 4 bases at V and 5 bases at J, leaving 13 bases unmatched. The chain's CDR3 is CASSPSASGSQGETQYF. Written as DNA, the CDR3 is TGTGCCAGCAGCCCTTCGGCTAGCGGGAGCCAGGGGGAGACCCAGTACTTC.

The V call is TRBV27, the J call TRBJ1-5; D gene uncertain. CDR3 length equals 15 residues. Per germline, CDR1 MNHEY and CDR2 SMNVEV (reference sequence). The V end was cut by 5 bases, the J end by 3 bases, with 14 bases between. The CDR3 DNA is TGTGCCAGCAGTCCCCGATCTACCGCCAATCAGCCCCAGCATTTT. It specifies CASSPRSTANQPQHF.

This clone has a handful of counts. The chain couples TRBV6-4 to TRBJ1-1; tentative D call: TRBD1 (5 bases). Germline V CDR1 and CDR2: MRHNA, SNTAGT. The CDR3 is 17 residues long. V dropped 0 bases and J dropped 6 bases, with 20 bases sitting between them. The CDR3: CASSDSKKGHGHPEAFF. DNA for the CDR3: TGTGCCAGCAGTGACTCGAAAAAGGGGCATGGGCACCCTGAAGCTTTCTTT.

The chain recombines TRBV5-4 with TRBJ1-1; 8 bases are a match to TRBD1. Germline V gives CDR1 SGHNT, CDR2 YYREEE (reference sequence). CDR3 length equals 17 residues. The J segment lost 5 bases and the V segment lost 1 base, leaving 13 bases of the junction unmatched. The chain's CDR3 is CASSLMDRVMGGTEAFF. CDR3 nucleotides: TGTGCCAGCAGCTTGATGGACAGGGTCATGGGAGGGACTGAAGCTTTCTTT.

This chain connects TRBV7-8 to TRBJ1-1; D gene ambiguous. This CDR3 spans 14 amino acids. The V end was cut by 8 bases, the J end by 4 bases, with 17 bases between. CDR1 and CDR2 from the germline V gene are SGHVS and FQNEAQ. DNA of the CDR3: TGTGCCAGCTCACACCGGCCAGGTGCCACTGAAGCTTTCTTT. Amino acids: CASSHRPGATEAFF. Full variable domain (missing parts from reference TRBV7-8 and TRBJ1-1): GAGVSQSPRYKVAKRGQDVALRCDPISGHVSLFWYQQALGQGPEFLTYFQNEAQLDKSGLPSDRFFAERPEGSVSTLKIQRTQQEDSAVYLCASSHRPGATEAFFGQGTRLTVV.

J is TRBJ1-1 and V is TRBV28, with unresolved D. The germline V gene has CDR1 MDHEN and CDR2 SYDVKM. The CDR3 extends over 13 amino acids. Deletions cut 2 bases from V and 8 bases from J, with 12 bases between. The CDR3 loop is CASSLPDRREAFF. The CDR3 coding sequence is TGTGCCAGCAGTTTACCCGACCGGAGGGAAGCTTTCTTT. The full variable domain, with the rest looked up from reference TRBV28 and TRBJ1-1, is DVKVTQSSRYLVKRTGEKVFLECVQDMDHENMFWYRQDPGLGLRLIYFSYDVKMKEKGDIPEGYSVSREKKERFSLILESASTNQTSMYLCASSLPDRREAFFGQGTRLTVV.

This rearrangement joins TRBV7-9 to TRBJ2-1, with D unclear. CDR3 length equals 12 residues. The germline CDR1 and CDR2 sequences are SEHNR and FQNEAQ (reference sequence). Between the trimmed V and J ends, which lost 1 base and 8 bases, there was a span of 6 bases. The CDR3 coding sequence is TGTGCCAGCAGCTTAGTCGTCCATGAGCAGTTCTTC. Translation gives CASSLVVHEQFF.

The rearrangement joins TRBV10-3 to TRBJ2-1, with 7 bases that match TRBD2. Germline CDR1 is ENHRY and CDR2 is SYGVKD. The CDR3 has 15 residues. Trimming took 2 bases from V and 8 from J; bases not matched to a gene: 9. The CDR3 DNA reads TGTGCCATCAGTGAGATAAGCGGGATTGGATATGAGCAGTTCTTC. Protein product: CAISEISGIGYEQFF.

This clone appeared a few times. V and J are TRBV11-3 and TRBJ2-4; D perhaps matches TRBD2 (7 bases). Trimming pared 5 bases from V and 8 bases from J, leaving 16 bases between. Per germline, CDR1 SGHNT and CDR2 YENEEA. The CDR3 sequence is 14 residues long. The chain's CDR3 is CASSGRGAGDIQYF. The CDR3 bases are TGTGCCAGCAGCGGTCGGGGGGCAGGGGACATTCAGTACTTC.

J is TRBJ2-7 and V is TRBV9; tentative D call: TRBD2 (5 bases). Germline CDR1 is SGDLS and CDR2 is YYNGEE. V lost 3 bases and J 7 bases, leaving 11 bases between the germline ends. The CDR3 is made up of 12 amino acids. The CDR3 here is CASSAKTGEQYF. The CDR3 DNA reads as TGTGCCAGCAGCGCAAAGACGGGAGAGCAGTACTTC.

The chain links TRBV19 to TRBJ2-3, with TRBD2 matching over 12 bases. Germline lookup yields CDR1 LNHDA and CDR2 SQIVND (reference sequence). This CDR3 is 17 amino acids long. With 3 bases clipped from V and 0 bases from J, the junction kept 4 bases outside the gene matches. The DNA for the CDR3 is TGTGCCAGTAGTATCGGGACTAGCGGGCTGAGCACAGATACGCAGTATTTT. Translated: CASSIGTSGLSTDTQYF.

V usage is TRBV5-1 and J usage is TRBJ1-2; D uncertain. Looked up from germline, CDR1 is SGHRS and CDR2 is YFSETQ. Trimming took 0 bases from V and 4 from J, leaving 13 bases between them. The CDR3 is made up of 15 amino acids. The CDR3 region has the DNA TGCGCCAGCAGCTTGGACTCCCCTTTTGGCTATGGCTACACCTTC. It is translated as CASSLDSPFGYGYTF.

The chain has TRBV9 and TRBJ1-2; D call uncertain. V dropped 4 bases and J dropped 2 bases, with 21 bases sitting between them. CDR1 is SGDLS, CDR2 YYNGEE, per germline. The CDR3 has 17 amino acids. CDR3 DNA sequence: TGTGCCAGCAGCCTCCAGCGACTGATAACCGACAACTATGGCTACACCTTC. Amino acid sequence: CASSLQRLITDNYGYTF.

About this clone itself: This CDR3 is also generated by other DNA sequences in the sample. The CDR3 reads CASSSGRGQETQYF. In nucleotides, the CDR3 is TGTGCCAGCAGCTCAGGACGGGGGCAAGAGACCCAGTACTTC. The chain employs TRBV7-9 and TRBJ2-5; TRBD2 might be the D (6 bases). This CDR3 has 14 amino acids. The V gene's germline CDR1 is SEHNR and CDR2 FQNEAQ (reference sequence). V was cut by 4 bases and J by 2 bases, with 11 bases left in between.

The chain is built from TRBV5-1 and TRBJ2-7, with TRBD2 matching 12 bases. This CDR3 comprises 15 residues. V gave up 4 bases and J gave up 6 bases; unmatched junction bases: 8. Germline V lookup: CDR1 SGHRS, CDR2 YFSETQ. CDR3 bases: TGCGCCAGCAGCCCGACGACTAGCGGGAGTGGCGAGCAGTACTTC. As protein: CASSPTTSGSGEQYF.

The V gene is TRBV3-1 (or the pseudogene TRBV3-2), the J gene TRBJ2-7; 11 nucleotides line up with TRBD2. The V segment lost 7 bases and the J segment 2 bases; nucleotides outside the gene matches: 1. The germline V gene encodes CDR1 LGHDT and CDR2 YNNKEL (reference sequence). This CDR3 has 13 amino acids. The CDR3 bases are TGTGCCAGCAAGGGACTAGCGGCCTACGAGCAGTACTTC. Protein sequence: CASKGLAAYEQYF.

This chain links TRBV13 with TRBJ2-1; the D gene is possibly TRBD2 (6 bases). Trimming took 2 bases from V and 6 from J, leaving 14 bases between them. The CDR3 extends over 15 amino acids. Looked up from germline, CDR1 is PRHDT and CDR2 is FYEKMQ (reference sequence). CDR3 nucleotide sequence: TGTGCCAGCAGCTTAACGGCACTAGCAGGCAATGAGCAGTTCTTC. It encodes CASSLTALAGNEQFF.

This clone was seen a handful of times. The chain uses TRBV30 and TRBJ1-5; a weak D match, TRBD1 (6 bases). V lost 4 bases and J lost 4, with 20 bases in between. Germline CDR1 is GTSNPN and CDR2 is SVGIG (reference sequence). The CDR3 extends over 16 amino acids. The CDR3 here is CAWNPTGRGRNQPQHF. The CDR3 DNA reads TGTGCCTGGAACCCCACAGGGAGGGGAAGAAATCAGCCCCAGCATTTT. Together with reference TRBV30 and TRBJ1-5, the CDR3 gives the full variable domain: SQTIHQWPATLVQPVGSPLSLECTVEGTSNPNLYWYRQAAGRGLQLLFYSVGIGQISSEVPQNLSASRPQDRQFILSSKKLLLSDSGFYLCAWNPTGRGRNQPQHFGDGTRLSIL.

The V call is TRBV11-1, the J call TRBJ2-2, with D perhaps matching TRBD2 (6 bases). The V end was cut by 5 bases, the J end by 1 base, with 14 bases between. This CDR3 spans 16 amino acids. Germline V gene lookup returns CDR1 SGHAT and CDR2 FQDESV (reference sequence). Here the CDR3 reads CASSKSGTGNTGELFF. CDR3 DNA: TGTGCCAGCAGCAAGTCCGGGACTGGGAACACCGGGGAGCTGTTTTTT. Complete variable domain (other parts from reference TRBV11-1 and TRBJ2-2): EAEVAQSPRYKITEKSQAVAFWCDPISGHATLYWYRQILGQGPELLVQFQDESVVDDSQLPKDRFSAERLKGVDSTLKIQPAELGDSAMYLCASSKSGTGNTGELFFGEGSRLTVL.

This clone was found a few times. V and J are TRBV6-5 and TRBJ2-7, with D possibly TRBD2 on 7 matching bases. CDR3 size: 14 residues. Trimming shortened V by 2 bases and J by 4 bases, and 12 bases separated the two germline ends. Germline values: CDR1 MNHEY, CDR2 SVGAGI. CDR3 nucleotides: TGTGCCAGCAGTTACAGGGGGGGCCCGTACGAGCAGTACTTC. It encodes CASSYRGGPYEQYF.

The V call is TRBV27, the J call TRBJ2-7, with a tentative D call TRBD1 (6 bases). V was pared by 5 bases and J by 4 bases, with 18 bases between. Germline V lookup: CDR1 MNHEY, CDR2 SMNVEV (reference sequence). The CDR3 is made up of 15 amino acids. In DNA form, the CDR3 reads TGTGCCAGCAGTCCGGACAGCCTCAACTTGTACGAGCAGTACTTC. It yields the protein CASSPDSLNLYEQYF.

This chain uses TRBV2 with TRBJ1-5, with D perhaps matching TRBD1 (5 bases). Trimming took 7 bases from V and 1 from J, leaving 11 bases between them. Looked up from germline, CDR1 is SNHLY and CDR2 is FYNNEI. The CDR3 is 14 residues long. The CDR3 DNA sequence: TGTGCCAGCACCTCGCGGGGCAGCAATCAGCCCCAGCATTTT. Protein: CASTSRGSNQPQHF.

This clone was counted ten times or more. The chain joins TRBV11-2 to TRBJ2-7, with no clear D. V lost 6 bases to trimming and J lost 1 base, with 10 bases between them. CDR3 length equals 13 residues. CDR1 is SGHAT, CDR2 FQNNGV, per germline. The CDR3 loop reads CASSTPRSYEQYF. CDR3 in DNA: TGTGCCAGCAGTACGCCCAGATCCTACGAGCAGTACTTC.

The CDR3 spells CASSPRGNEGARADTQYF. DNA for the CDR3: TGTGCCAGCAGTCCCCGGGGAAACGAGGGGGCGAGGGCAGATACGCAGTATTTT. V and J are TRBV7-3 and TRBJ2-3; 7 bases line up with TRBD1. The CDR3 runs to 18 residues. Per germline, CDR1 SGHTA and CDR2 FQGTGA. Trimming at V came to 6 bases and at J to 4 bases, leaving 19 bases not matched to a gene.

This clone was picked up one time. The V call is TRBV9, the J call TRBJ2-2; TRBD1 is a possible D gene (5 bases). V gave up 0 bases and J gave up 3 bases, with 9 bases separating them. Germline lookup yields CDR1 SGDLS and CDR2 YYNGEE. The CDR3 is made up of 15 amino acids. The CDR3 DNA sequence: TGTGCCAGCAGCGTAGCTGGCAGGGACACCGGGGAGCTGTTTTTT. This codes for CASSVAGRDTGELFF.